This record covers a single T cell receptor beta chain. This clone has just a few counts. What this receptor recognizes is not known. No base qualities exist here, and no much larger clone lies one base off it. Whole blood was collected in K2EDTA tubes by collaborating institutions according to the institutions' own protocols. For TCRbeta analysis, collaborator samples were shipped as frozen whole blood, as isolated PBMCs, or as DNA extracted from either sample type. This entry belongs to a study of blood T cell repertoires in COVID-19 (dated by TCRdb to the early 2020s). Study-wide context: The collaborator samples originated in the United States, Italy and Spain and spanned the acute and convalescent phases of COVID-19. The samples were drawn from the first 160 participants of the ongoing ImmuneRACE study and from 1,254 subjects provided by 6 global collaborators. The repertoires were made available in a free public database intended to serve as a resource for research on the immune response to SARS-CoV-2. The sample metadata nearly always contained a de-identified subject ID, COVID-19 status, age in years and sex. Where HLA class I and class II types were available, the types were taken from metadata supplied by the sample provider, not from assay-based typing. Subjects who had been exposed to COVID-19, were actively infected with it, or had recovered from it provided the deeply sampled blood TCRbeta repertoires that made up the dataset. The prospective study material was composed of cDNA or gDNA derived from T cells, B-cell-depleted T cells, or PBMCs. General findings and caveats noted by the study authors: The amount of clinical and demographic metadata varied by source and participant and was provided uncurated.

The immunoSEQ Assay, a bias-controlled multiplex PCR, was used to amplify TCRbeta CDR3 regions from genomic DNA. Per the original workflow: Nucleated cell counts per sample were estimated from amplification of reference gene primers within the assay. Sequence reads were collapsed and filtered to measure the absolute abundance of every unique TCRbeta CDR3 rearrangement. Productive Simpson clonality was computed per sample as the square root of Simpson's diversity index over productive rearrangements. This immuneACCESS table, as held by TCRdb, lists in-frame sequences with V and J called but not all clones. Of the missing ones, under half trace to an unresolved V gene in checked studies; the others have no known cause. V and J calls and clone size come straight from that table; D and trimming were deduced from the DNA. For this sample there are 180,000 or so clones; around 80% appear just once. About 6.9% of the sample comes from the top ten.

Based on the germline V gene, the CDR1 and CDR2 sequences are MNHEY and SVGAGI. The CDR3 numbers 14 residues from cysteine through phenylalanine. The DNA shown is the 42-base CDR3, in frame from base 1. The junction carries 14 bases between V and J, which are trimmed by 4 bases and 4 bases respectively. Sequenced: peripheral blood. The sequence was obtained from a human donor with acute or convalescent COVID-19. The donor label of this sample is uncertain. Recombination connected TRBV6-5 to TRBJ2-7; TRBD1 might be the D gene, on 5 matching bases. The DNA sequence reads TGTGCCAGCAGTTCCCCAAGGGGAAAATACGAGCAGTACTTC. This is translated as CASSSPRGKYEQYF.